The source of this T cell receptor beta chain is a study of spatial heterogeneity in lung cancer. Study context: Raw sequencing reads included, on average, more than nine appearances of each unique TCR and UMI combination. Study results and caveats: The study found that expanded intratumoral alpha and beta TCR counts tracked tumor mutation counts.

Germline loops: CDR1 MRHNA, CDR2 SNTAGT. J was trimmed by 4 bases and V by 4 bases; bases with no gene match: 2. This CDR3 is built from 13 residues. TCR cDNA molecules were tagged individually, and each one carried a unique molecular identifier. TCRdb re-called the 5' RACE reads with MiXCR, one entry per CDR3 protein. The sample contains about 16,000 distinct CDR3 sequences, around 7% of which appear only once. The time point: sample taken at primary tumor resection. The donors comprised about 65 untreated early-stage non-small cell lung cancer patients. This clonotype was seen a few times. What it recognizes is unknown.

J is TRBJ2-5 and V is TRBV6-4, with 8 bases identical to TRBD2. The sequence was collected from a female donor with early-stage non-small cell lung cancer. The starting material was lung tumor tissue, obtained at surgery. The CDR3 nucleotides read TGTGCCAGCAGTGTTCGGGAGGGAGAGACCCAGTACTTC. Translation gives CASSVREGETQYF.